The present TCR beta chain was sequenced within a study of CD8+ T cells in alopecia areata. Study details: A regimen of oral tofacitinib, 5 to 10 mg twice daily, was given to treated patients. The duration of tofacitinib was 6 to 18 months, with 6 months off drug afterward. Treated patients received severity scores based on the percentage of scalp area affected. Study-wide findings and caveats: Researchers say the link of baseline CD8+ expansion to response remains uncertain, with one nonresponder.

The treatment here: oral pan-JAK inhibitor, 5-10 mg twice daily. Unmatched junction bases numbered 11, after V lost 6 bases and J lost 5 bases. Germline CDR1 and CDR2: MNHEY and SMNVEV (reference sequence). The CDR3 has 16 amino acids. RNA was isolated and reverse transcribed to cDNA, the sequencing template. Sequenced by immunoSEQ multiplex PCR; TCRdb stores in-frame clones only, minus some. The sample has 200,000 to 250,000 clones, under 70% seen once; the top ten hold approximately 1.2%. Note on this clone: Its antigen is still unknown.

This specimen was CD4+ T cells sorted from blood, taken at approximately week 45, from a patient treated with tofacitinib. This receptor was obtained from a human donor with alopecia areata. The V call is TRBV27, the J call TRBJ1-5; TRBD1 matches 9 bases. The CDR3 DNA follows: TGTGCCAGCAGACGACAGGGGGGGGCTTACTATCAGCCCCAGCATTTT. This codes for CASRRQGGAYYQPQHF.